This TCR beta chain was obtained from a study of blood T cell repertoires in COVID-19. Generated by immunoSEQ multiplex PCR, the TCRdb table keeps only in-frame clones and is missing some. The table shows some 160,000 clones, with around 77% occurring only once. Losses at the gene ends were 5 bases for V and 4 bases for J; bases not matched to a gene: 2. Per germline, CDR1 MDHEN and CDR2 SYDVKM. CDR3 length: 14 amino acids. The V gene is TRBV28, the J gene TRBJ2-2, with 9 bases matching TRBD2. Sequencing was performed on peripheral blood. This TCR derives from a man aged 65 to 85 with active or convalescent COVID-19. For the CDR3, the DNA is TGTGCCAGCAGTCTAGCGGGGATCACCGGGGAGCTGTTTTTT. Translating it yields CASSLAGITGELFF.